The rows below give T cell receptor beta chains drawn from one sample of a study of response to subunit inactivated influenza vaccine. One entry per CDR3 protein results from TCRdb running MiXCR on the RT-PCR reads. The sample contains hundreds of thousands of distinct CDR3 sequences, 12% to 15% of which appear only once. The source was PBMCs from blood, collected less than 15 days before vaccination. All receptors come from a man over 45 who received an inactivated influenza vaccine. CDR3s include the opening cysteine and the closing phenylalanine or tryptophan. The order of the fields is D gene, V gene, J gene, clone size, CDR3 protein, CDR3 DNA. A D gene is named only where the DNA matches it firmly. Only part of the rows carry a size: once, few, many, or a class if the clone is expanded.

-,TRBV6-2/TRBV6-3,TRBJ2-7,few,CASTQALPYEQYF,TGTGCCAGCACCCAGGCGCTGCCCTACGAGCAGTACTTC
-,TRBV4-2,TRBJ1-3,-,CASSQVGATSGNTIYF,TGTGCCAGCAGCCAAGTAGGGGCGACATCTGGAAACACCATATATTTT
-,TRBV10-3,TRBJ1-4,few,CAISEVAGLGKLFF,TGTGCCATCAGTGAGGTCGCGGGCTTGGGGAAACTGTTTTTT
-,TRBV10-3,TRBJ2-1,many,CAISETANNEQFF,TGTGCCATCAGTGAAACGGCCAACAATGAGCAGTTCTTC
-,TRBV21-1,TRBJ2-7,few,CASSNDPPNFDSRWSYEQYF,TGTGCCAGCAGCAACGACCCACCAAACTTCGACAGTCGGTGGTCCTACGAGCAGTACTTC
-,TRBV7-9,TRBJ2-1,many,CASSTGLVNEQFF,TGTGCCAGCAGCACAGGACTGGTCAATGAGCAGTTCTTC
-,TRBV3-1,TRBJ1-1,many,CASSQGSFTEAFF,TGTGCCAGCAGCCAAGGATCTTTCACTGAAGCTTTCTTT
-,TRBV12-3/TRBV12-4,TRBJ2-2,-,CASSLGAGTAGELFF,TGTGCCAGCAGTTTAGGCGCAGGGACCGCCGGGGAGCTGTTTTTT
-,TRBV25-1,TRBJ2-7,-,CASSGRGGGSYEQYF,TGTGCCAGCAGTGGGAGGGGAGGAGGTTCCTACGAGCAGTACTTC
-,TRBV28,TRBJ2-4,few,CASSEPVGAKNIQYF,TGTGCCAGCAGTGAGCCGGTTGGAGCCAAAAACATTCAGTACTTC
-,TRBV12-3/TRBV12-4,TRBJ1-1,few,CASSRLETEAFF,TGTGCCAGCAGCCGCCTAGAGACTGAAGCTTTCTTT
-,TRBV2,TRBJ2-3,-,CASSGDRTSRTDTQYF,TGTGCCAGCAGTGGGGACCGAACTTCCCGCACAGATACGCAGTATTTT
TRBD1,TRBV5-1,TRBJ2-7,few,CASSPPGQGGFAYEQYF,TGCGCCAGCAGCCCTCCGGGACAGGGTGGATTCGCCTACGAGCAGTACTTC
-,TRBV7-8,TRBJ2-7,-,CASSLNRVFYEQYF,TGTGCCAGCAGCTTAAACAGGGTCTTCTACGAGCAGTACTTC
TRBD2,TRBV12-3/TRBV12-4,TRBJ2-5,-,CASSLSGVKETQYF,TGTGCCAGCAGTTTAAGCGGGGTTAAAGAGACCCAGTACTTC
-,TRBV2,TRBJ2-2,few,CASRDVANTGELFF,TGTGCCAGCAGGGACGTCGCGAACACCGGGGAGCTGTTTTTT
-,TRBV5-5,TRBJ2-7,-,CASSFLARDSSYEQYF,TGTGCCAGCAGCTTTCTAGCGCGGGATTCCTCCTACGAGCAGTACTTC
TRBD2,TRBV4-3,TRBJ2-5,-,CASSQVFLAGQETQYF,TGCGCCAGCAGCCAAGTGTTCCTAGCGGGACAAGAGACCCAGTACTTC
TRBD1,TRBV5-5,TRBJ1-1,many,CASSSVPRGVNTEAFF,TGTGCCAGCAGCTCAGTACCCAGGGGGGTGAACACTGAAGCTTTCTTT
-,TRBV20-1,TRBJ2-7,-,CSARDRSRSSYEQYF,TGCAGTGCTAGAGATCGGTCCAGGAGCTCCTACGAGCAGTACTTC
-,TRBV7-8,TRBJ2-5,few,CASSLQGYETQYF,TGTGCCAGCAGCTTACAGGGCTACGAGACCCAGTACTTC
TRBD2,TRBV6-2/TRBV6-3,TRBJ2-1,many,CASRGLAGVSYNEQFF,TGTGCCAGCAGAGGACTAGCGGGAGTGTCCTACAATGAGCAGTTCTTC
-,TRBV29-1,TRBJ2-7,-,CSVEGGDLGLYEQYF,TGCAGCGTTGAAGGAGGGGACCTAGGACTCTACGAGCAGTACTTC
-,TRBV14,TRBJ1-2,few,CASSQGMGGYGYTF,TGTGCCAGCAGCCAAGGAATGGGGGGCTATGGCTACACCTTC
-,TRBV7-2,TRBJ1-5,-,CASSLVQTLSNQPQHF,TGTGCCAGCAGCTTAGTACAGACCCTTAGCAATCAGCCCCAGCATTTT
-,TRBV7-2,TRBJ2-1,-,CASSLEGSDYEQFF,TGTGCCAGCAGCTTAGAGGGATCGGACTATGAGCAGTTCTTC
TRBD1,TRBV5-1,TRBJ2-3,-,CASSQGVGARTDTQYF,TGCGCCAGCAGTCAGGGGGTGGGGGCCCGCACAGATACGCAGTATTTT
-,TRBV20-1,TRBJ1-2,few,CSARDAIDPGFYGYTF,TGCAGTGCTAGAGATGCCATAGACCCCGGTTTCTATGGCTACACCTTC
-,TRBV6-2/TRBV6-3,TRBJ1-1,few,CASMSWNTEAFF,TGTGCCAGCATGTCGTGGAACACTGAAGCTTTCTTT
-,TRBV12-3/TRBV12-4,TRBJ1-1,few,CASSLMGVSAFF,TGTGCCAGCAGTTTAATGGGGGTGTCGGCTTTCTTT
TRBD2,TRBV5-1,TRBJ2-1,-,CATSIPSGGAHEQFF,TGCGCCACCAGCATCCCTAGCGGGGGGGCACATGAGCAGTTCTTC
-,TRBV9,TRBJ1-2,-,CASSVPDGDGYTF,TGTGCCAGCAGCGTCCCTGACGGAGATGGCTACACCTTC
-,TRBV6-1,TRBJ2-1,-,CASSPFLEGGDSYNEQFF,TGTGCCAGCAGTCCTTTCCTTGAGGGGGGGGACTCCTACAATGAGCAGTTCTTC
-,TRBV6-2/TRBV6-3,TRBJ2-5,many,CASSYLTGLRETQYF,TGTGCCAGCAGTTACCTTACAGGGTTGAGAGAGACCCAGTACTTC
TRBD2,TRBV6-2/TRBV6-3,TRBJ2-2,-,CASSYPSGRADTGELFF,TGTGCCAGCAGTTACCCTAGCGGGAGGGCCGACACCGGGGAGCTGTTTTTT
-,TRBV27,TRBJ2-7,many,CASSLSLSSYEQYF,TGTGCCAGCAGTTTATCCCTGAGCTCCTACGAGCAGTACTTC
-,TRBV10-3,TRBJ2-7,few,CAVSEIAGLSYEQYF,TGTGCCGTCAGTGAAATAGCAGGTCTGTCGTACGAGCAGTACTTC
-,TRBV29-1,TRBJ1-2,-,CSVDGGLAGYTF,TGCAGCGTTGACGGAGGTCTCGCGGGCTACACCTTC
TRBD2,TRBV29-1,TRBJ2-4,-,CSVIAASGSSRHQYF,TGCAGCGTTATTGCGGCCAGCGGGAGTTCGAGGCATCAGTACTTC
TRBD2,TRBV12-3/TRBV12-4,TRBJ2-1,many,CASSLSGSTYNEQFF,TGTGCCAGCAGTCTAAGCGGGAGTACCTACAATGAGCAGTTCTTC